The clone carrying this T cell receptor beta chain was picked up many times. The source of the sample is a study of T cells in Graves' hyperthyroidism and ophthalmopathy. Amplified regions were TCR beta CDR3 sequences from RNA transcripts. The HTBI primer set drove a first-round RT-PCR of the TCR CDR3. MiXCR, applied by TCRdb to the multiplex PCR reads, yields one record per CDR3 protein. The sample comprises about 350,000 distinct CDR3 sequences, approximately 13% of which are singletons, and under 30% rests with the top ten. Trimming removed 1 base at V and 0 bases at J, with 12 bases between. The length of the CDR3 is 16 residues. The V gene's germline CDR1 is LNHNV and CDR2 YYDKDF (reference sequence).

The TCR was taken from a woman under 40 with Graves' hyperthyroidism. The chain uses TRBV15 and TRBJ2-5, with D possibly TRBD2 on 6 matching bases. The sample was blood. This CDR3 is CATSRVLKRDQETQYF. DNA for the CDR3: TGTGCCACCAGCAGAGTCTTGAAGCGGGACCAAGAGACCCAGTACTTC.